These 16 T cell receptor beta chains were sequenced from one sample in a study of CD8+ T cells in alopecia areata. RNA extraction and reverse transcription yielded cDNA as sequencing template. The method was immunoSEQ multiplex PCR; TCRdb's version includes in-frame clones alone and lacks a portion of them. This sample has roughly 150,000 clones; about 50% occur once, and the top ten carry roughly a fifth. This sample comprised CD8+ T cells sorted from blood, obtained at week 0. The receptors were gathered from a human donor with alopecia areata.

The chain links TRBV30 to TRBJ2-7, with 9 nucleotides matching TRBD1. Unmatched junction bases numbered 8, after V lost 2 bases and J lost 6 bases. The CDR3 runs 14 residues. The germline CDR1 and CDR2 sequences are GTSNPN and SVGIG (reference sequence). The CDR3 spells CAWSWGTGPGEQYF. The DNA of the CDR3 is TGTGCCTGGAGTTGGGGGACAGGGCCGGGCGAGCAGTACTTC.

V is TRBV6-5 and J is TRBJ2-2; 9 bases align to TRBD2. CDR1 is MNHEY, CDR2 SVGAGI, per germline. This CDR3 contains 15 residues. J lost 7 bases, V lost 5 bases, and 8 bases had no gene match. The CDR3: CASSPRTSVIGELFF. CDR3 DNA sequence: TGTGCCAGCAGTCCAAGGACTAGCGTGATCGGGGAGCTGTTTTTT.

In regard to this clone: Other DNA variants within this sample encode the same CDR3. This sequence joins TRBV13 and TRBJ1-1; D is ambiguous. V was shortened by 0 bases and J by 5 bases, with 4 bases between the two germline ends. Germline V CDR1 and CDR2: PRHDT, FYEKMQ (reference sequence). This CDR3 contains 12 residues. CDR3 DNA sequence: TGTGCCAGCAGCTTAGGTGCGACTGAAGCTTTCTTT. It codes for CASSLGATEAFF.

Only a few counts were recorded for this clone. The chain couples TRBV29-1 to TRBJ2-5; 13 nucleotides match TRBD2. The J segment lost 7 bases and the V segment lost 6 bases, leaving 5 bases of the junction unmatched. The CDR3 contains 13 residues. The germline gives CDR1 SQVTM, CDR2 ANQGSEA. CDR3 nucleotide sequence: TGCAGCGTAACTAGCGGGGGGGACGGGACCCAGTACTTC. Amino acids: CSVTSGGDGTQYF.

For this clone: This may be a read error: a much more frequent sequence differs by one nucleotide. DNA for the CDR3: TGTGCCAGCAGCCCCAGGGACAACCCCACAGATACGCAGTATTTT. Translation gives CASSPRDNPTDTQYF. The rearrangement links TRBV7-9 to TRBJ2-3; D may be TRBD1 (6 bases). Germline V gene data show CDR1 as SEHNR and CDR2 as FQNEAQ (reference sequence). CDR3 size: 15 residues. Trimming pared 5 bases from V and 2 bases from J, leaving 14 bases between.

Only a few counts were recorded for this clone. This chain uses TRBV29-1 with TRBJ2-7; D gene uncertain. This CDR3 is 13 amino acids long. Germline CDR1 SQVTM, CDR2 ANQGSEA. Trimming removed 4 bases from V and 0 bases from J, with 10 bases in between. The CDR3 coding sequence is TGCAGCGTTGCTCGACCGAGCTCCTACGAGCAGTACTTC. This translates into CSVARPSSYEQYF.

This clone was observed a few times. The chain joins TRBV15 to TRBJ2-7; D not certain. CDR1 and CDR2 (germline): LNHNV, YYDKDF (reference sequence). The V and J ends lost 0 bases and 3 bases respectively, with 6 bases between them. The CDR3 loop spans 13 amino acids. The DNA of the CDR3 is TGTGCCACCAGCAGAGAAAACGGCTACGAGCAGTACTTC. The encoded protein is CATSRENGYEQYF.

This clone was observed a few times. This chain connects TRBV16 to TRBJ1-1, with no clear D. Germline CDR1 and CDR2: KGHSY and FQNENV. The CDR3 runs 12 residues. Trimming cost V 4 bases and J 4 bases, with 7 bases left between them. The CDR3 protein is CASSPRVTEAFF. DNA for the CDR3: TGTGCCAGCAGCCCCCGGGTCACTGAAGCTTTCTTT.

The chain uses TRBV11-2 and TRBJ1-2, with D unclear. V lost 2 bases and J lost 4, with 20 bases in between. Per the germline V gene, CDR1 is SGHAT and CDR2 is FQNNGV. This CDR3 region has 17 residues. CDR3 DNA: TGTGCCAGCAGCTTACGGCCAAGTGGAGACCGAGGCTATGGCTACACCTTC. Its protein is CASSLRPSGDRGYGYTF.

This clone has only one observation. The chain employs TRBV13 and TRBJ1-2; no clear D gene. V was trimmed by 0 bases and J by 6 bases, leaving 11 bases between them. The CDR3 runs 14 residues. Germline V lookup: CDR1 PRHDT, CDR2 FYEKMQ (reference sequence). The CDR3 DNA sequence: TGTGCCAGCAGCTTAGGTCGCAGCAATGATGGCTACACCTTC. Translated, it gives CASSLGRSNDGYTF.

The chain carries TRBV2 and TRBJ1-2; 8 nucleotides line up with TRBD1. Germline trimming cut 4 bases from V and 8 bases from J; bases unmatched to any gene: 9. Per germline, CDR1 SNHLY and CDR2 FYNNEI. This CDR3 contains 14 residues. CDR3 in DNA: TGTGCCAGCAGTGCCTCCCCGCCAGGGGGCGGCTACACCTTC. Its protein product is CASSASPPGGGYTF.

J is TRBJ1-1 and V is TRBV29-1; weak D call: TRBD1 (5 bases). Germline CDR1 is SQVTM and CDR2 is ANQGSEA. The CDR3 is 14 residues long. The V and J ends lost 6 bases and 2 bases respectively, with 16 bases between them. The CDR3 sequence is CSVGPRDGNTEAFF. The CDR3 DNA sequence: TGCAGCGTGGGCCCTAGGGACGGTAACACTGAAGCTTTCTTT.

The rearrangement uses TRBV4-3 and TRBJ2-6; TRBD2 might be the D (6 bases). The germline V and J ends were trimmed by 0 bases and 0 bases, with 12 bases remaining between them. The CDR3 sequence is 18 residues long. Germline CDR1 and CDR2: LGHNA and YSLEER. The CDR3 protein is CASSQDSGQLSGANVLTF. The CDR3, as DNA: TGCGCCAGCAGCCAAGATAGCGGACAACTCTCTGGGGCCAACGTCCTGACTTTC.

The chain recombines TRBV13 with TRBJ2-7; perhaps TRBD2 as D (6 bases). V was trimmed by 5 bases and J by 1 base, leaving 9 bases between them. Germline V gene data show CDR1 as PRHDT and CDR2 as FYEKMQ (reference sequence). The CDR3 covers 13 residues. This CDR3 is CASSIGTSYEQYF. The CDR3 region has the DNA TGTGCCAGCAGCATCGGGACTTCCTACGAGCAGTACTTC.

The chain joins TRBV2 to TRBJ1-5; D remains unclear. This CDR3 contains 14 residues. CDR1 and CDR2 (germline): SNHLY, FYNNEI. V lost 4 bases and J 3 bases, leaving 10 bases between the germline ends. In DNA form, the CDR3 reads TGTGCCAGCAGTGGTGAGGACCCCAATCAGCCCCAGCATTTT. As protein: CASSGEDPNQPQHF.

This chain connects TRBV9 to TRBJ1-2; unclear D gene. V was clipped by 4 bases and J by 0 bases, with 10 bases between them. Germline assignment: CDR1 SGDLS and CDR2 YYNGEE. This CDR3 is built from 14 residues. CDR3 sequence: CASSPSGSNYGYTF. Written as DNA, the CDR3 is TGTGCCAGCAGCCCTTCAGGATCTAACTATGGCTACACCTTC.